The 21 T cell receptor beta chains listed next were all sequenced from one sample in a study of T cells after somatic rescue of genetic block (dated by TCRdb to about 2020). The library relied on the immunoSEQ multiplex PCR assay. Entries here come from immuneACCESS through TCRdb and include only in-frame sequences with V and J called. Some clones fail to appear in such tables; in the studies checked, an unresolved V gene covers under half of the shortfall, and the cause of the remainder is unknown. For this sample there are 110,000 or so clones; 75% to 95% appear just once. The top ten clones comprise roughly 1.4% of the sample. Input material: peripheral blood mononuclear cells (PBMCs). The receptors shown here come from a woman between 18 and 29 years old.

The V and J genes are TRBV5-4 and TRBJ2-5; D is unresolved. Germline CDR1 reads SGHNT; CDR2 reads YYREEE (reference sequence). There are 13 residues in the CDR3. V was cut by 4 bases and J by 3 bases, with 10 bases left in between. The CDR3 bases are TGTGCCAGCAGCCCGAAACCTAAAGAGACCCAGTACTTC. Translated: CASSPKPKETQYF.

The rearrangement uses TRBV21-1 and TRBJ1-3; whether TRBD1, the table's D call, matches the DNA was not checked. TRBV21-1 is labeled a pseudogene. This CDR3 has 17 amino acids. CDR3 loop: CASSKGEQGDSGNTIYF. The CDR3 nucleotides are TGTGCCAGCAGCAAAGGGGAACAAGGGGATTCTGGAAACACCATATATTTT.

J is TRBJ1-1 and V is TRBV29-1, with 11 bases that match TRBD1. The CDR3 loop spans 13 amino acids. With 7 bases clipped from V and 1 base from J, the junction kept 2 bases outside the gene matches. CDR1 SQVTM and CDR2 ANQGSEA come from the germline V gene. The CDR3 sequence is CSGGTGGNTEAFF. In DNA, the CDR3 is TGCAGCGGTGGGACAGGGGGGAACACTGAAGCTTTCTTT. The variable domain in full, with the rest retrieved from reference TRBV29-1 and TRBJ1-1, is SAVISQKPSRDICQRGTSLTIQCQVDSQVTMMFWYRQQPGQSLTLIATANQGSEATYESGFVIDKFPISRPNLTFSTLTVSNMSPEDSSIYLCSGGTGGNTEAFFGQGTRLTVV.

This rearrangement joins TRBV6-5 to TRBJ1-1, with a tentative D call TRBD1 (5 bases). Germline CDR1 reads MNHEY; CDR2 reads SVGAGI. Deletions cut 4 bases from V and 8 bases from J, with 8 bases between. This CDR3 has 11 amino acids. Written as DNA, the CDR3 is TGTGCCAGCAGTTCGAACAGGGAAGCTTTCTTT. It encodes CASSSNREAFF.

This chain connects TRBV5-6 to TRBJ1-2; 9 bases are shared with TRBD1. The germline gives CDR1 SGHDT, CDR2 YYEEEE. Losses at the gene ends were 3 bases for V and 4 bases for J; bases not matched to a gene: 4. CDR3 length: 14 residues. CDR3 DNA: TGTGCCAGCAGCTCCGGGACAGGGTTCTATGGCTACACCTTC. Translation gives CASSSGTGFYGYTF.

This chain links TRBV7-2 with TRBJ1-1, with D unclear. The V gene lost 4 bases and the J gene lost 6 bases, with 12 bases spanning the gap. This CDR3 has 13 residues. Germline V CDR1 and CDR2: SGHTA, FQGNSA. The CDR3 here is CASSSSAVAEAFF. CDR3 nucleotides: TGTGCCAGCAGCTCCTCAGCGGTTGCTGAAGCTTTCTTT.

This clone was counted only a few times. The V and J genes are TRBV5-1 and TRBJ2-5; D perhaps matches TRBD2 (6 bases). This CDR3 region has 15 residues. Trimming shortened V by 0 bases and J by 3 bases, and 12 bases separated the two germline ends. Germline CDR1 SGHRS, CDR2 YFSETQ. CDR3 in DNA: TGCGCCAGCAGCTTGGGGGCTAGCGTGGAAGAGACCCAGTACTTC. It yields the protein CASSLGASVEETQYF.

In its sample, this clone was seen once. The rearrangement links TRBV11-2 to TRBJ2-1; unclear D gene. Deletions cut 8 bases from V and 8 bases from J, with 19 bases between. In germline, CDR1 is SGHAT, CDR2 FQNNGV. The CDR3 covers 14 residues. The CDR3 DNA is TGTGCCAGCGGAAAAGGGCTTGTAAGGGATGAGCAGTTCTTC. Residues: CASGKGLVRDEQFF.

Worth noting for this clone: A junction boundary mismatches the germline segment, possibly from a read error. V usage is TRBV5-1 and J usage is TRBJ2-3, with 8 bases lining up with TRBD2. The CDR3 runs to 16 residues. CDR1 SGHRS and CDR2 YFSETQ come from the germline V gene. The CDR3 protein is CASSRGGPPITNTQYF. The DNA for the CDR3 is TGCGCCAGCAGTCGCGGGGGGCCCCCCATCACAAATACGCAGTATTTT.

The genes are TRBV27 and TRBJ1-1, with D hard to call. The germline gives CDR1 MNHEY, CDR2 SMNVEV (reference sequence). CDR3 length: 13 amino acids. V lost 4 bases, J lost 5 bases, and 11 bases lay in between. CDR3 DNA sequence: TGTGCCAGCAGTTCTCAGTGGGTTACTGAAGCTTTCTTT. This gives the protein CASSSQWVTEAFF.

The V call is TRBV18, the J call TRBJ1-3, with D hard to call. The CDR3 consists of 15 residues. With 2 bases removed from V and 0 bases from J, the gap between germline ends came to 8 bases. Germline V lookup: CDR1 KGHSH, CDR2 LQKENI. The CDR3 here is CASSPSLDSGNTIYF. CDR3 DNA sequence: TGTGCCAGCTCACCATCCTTAGACTCTGGAAACACCATATATTTT.

The chain employs TRBV15 and TRBJ1-6; no definite D call. In germline, CDR1 is LNHNV, CDR2 YYDKDF (reference sequence). Deletions cut 0 bases from V and 9 bases from J, with 15 bases between. The CDR3 covers 16 residues. The CDR3 DNA reads TGTGCCACCAGCAGAGATACCGACCGACACAGTTCACCCCTCCACTTT. This gives the protein CATSRDTDRHSSPLHF. The whole variable domain, filled in from reference TRBV15 and TRBJ1-6, reads DAMVIQNPRYQVTQFGKPVTLSCSQTLNHNVMYWYQQKSSQAPKLLFHYYDKDFNNEADTPDNFQSRRPNTSFCFLDIRSPGLGDTAMYLCATSRDTDRHSSPLHFGNGTRLTVT.

V usage is TRBV11-3 and J usage is TRBJ1-4; D gene uncertain. CDR3 length equals 16 residues. CDR1 and CDR2 (germline): SGHNT, YENEEA. Between the trimmed V and J ends, which lost 1 base and 3 bases, there was a span of 12 bases. CDR3 nucleotides: TGTGCCAGCAGCTTAGGCGTGTCAGCCTCTAATGAAAAACTGTTTTTT. Translation gives CASSLGVSASNEKLFF. The variable domain in full, completed from reference TRBV11-3 and TRBJ1-4, reads EAGVVQSPRYKIIEKKQPVAFWCNPISGHNTLYWYLQNLGQGPELLIRYENEEAVDDSQLPKDRFSAERLKGVDSTLKIQPAELGDSAVYLCASSLGVSASNEKLFFGSGTQLSVL.

This chain joins TRBV9 and TRBJ2-6; 9 bases line up with TRBD1. Germline V lookup: CDR1 SGDLS, CDR2 YYNGEE. This CDR3 has 20 residues. V was pared by 4 bases and J by 0 bases, with 14 bases of the junction left unmatched. This CDR3 is CASSPWTGAIRNSGANVLTF. The DNA of the CDR3 is TGTGCCAGCAGCCCTTGGACAGGGGCAATTAGAAACTCTGGGGCCAACGTCCTGACTTTC.

The chain is built from TRBV7-8 and TRBJ1-1; D remains ambiguous. The CDR3 consists of 12 residues. The germline V gene has CDR1 SGHVS and CDR2 FQNEAQ. Trimming left V 5 bases short and J 5 bases short, with 9 bases between. The CDR3 sequence is CASSPAGTEAFF. The CDR3 DNA reads as TGTGCCAGCAGCCCAGCGGGGACTGAAGCTTTCTTT.

CDR3 sequence: CATCRGYGEKLFF. CDR3 in DNA: TGTGCCACCTGTAGGGGGTACGGTGAAAAACTGTTTTTT. This chain joins TRBV15 and TRBJ1-4; D is perhaps TRBD1 (6 bases). Germline V gene sequence: CDR1 LNHNV, CDR2 YYDKDF (reference sequence). V lost 8 bases to trimming and J lost 7 bases, with 14 bases between them. The CDR3 length is 13 residues.

This chain uses TRBV6-6 with TRBJ1-5, with D uncertain. V was pared by 0 bases and J by 3 bases, with 12 bases between. This CDR3 has 16 residues. Looked up from germline, CDR1 is MNHNY and CDR2 is SVGAGI (reference sequence). This CDR3 reads CASSYSRSRYNQPQHF. CDR3 DNA sequence: TGTGCCAGCAGTTACTCGAGATCCAGATACAATCAGCCCCAGCATTTT.

The chain has TRBV18 and TRBJ1-5; D is unresolved. CDR1 is KGHSH and CDR2 is LQKENI in the germline V gene. Trimming cost V 1 base and J 5 bases, with 9 bases left between them. This CDR3 contains 14 residues. DNA of the CDR3: TGTGCCAGCTCACCACGACTAATCGATCAGCCCCAGCATTTT. The encoded protein is CASSPRLIDQPQHF.

The chain carries TRBV2 and TRBJ2-1; 11 bases fit TRBD2. Germline V CDR1 and CDR2: SNHLY, FYNNEI. The CDR3 is 18 residues long. Trimming removed 3 bases from V and 0 bases from J; junction bases left unmatched: 7. As DNA, the CDR3 is TGTGCCAGCAGTGAGGGACTAGCGGCCATACTCTCCTACAATGAGCAGTTCTTC. Protein: CASSEGLAAILSYNEQFF.

The V and J genes are TRBV28 and TRBJ2-1; D is uncertain. Germline V CDR1 and CDR2: MDHEN, SYDVKM. V was clipped by 6 bases and J by 9 bases, with 9 bases between them. This CDR3 has 11 amino acids. The CDR3 DNA sequence: TGTGCCAGCAGGATGGTGAGTGAGCAGTTCTTC. This sequence encodes CASRMVSEQFF.

This clone turned up a few times. CDR3 coding DNA: TGTGCCAGTAGTATGAGCAGCCTGAACACTGAAGCTTTCTTT. Its protein product is CASSMSSLNTEAFF. This chain joins TRBV19 and TRBJ1-1, with no clear D. This CDR3 region has 14 residues. The V and J ends lost 3 bases and 0 bases respectively, with 8 bases between them. Germline V gene sequence: CDR1 LNHDA, CDR2 SQIVND (reference sequence).